This T cell receptor (beta chain) was captured by sequencing in a study of T cells in Graves' hyperthyroidism and ophthalmopathy. TCR beta CDR3 region amplification was performed from RNA transcripts. HTBI primers were used for first-round RT-PCR of the TCR CDR3. Each CDR3 protein gets one entry after TCRdb re-called the multiplex PCR reads with MiXCR. In the table there are around 600,000 distinct CDR3 sequences, just under 45% of which are singletons. J was trimmed by 5 bases and V by 6 bases; bases with no gene match: 4. This CDR3 region has 14 residues. The rearrangement links TRBV12-3 or TRBV12-4 to TRBJ1-4; 9 bases map to TRBD1. This sequence was found in an adult man with Graves' disease, either hyperthyroidism or ophthalmopathy (not recorded which). The sequenced sample was peripheral blood or thyroid tissue (not recorded which). This CDR3 is CASRRDRANEKLFF. The CDR3 DNA is TGTGCCAGCAGACGGGACAGGGCAAATGAAAAACTGTTTTTT.